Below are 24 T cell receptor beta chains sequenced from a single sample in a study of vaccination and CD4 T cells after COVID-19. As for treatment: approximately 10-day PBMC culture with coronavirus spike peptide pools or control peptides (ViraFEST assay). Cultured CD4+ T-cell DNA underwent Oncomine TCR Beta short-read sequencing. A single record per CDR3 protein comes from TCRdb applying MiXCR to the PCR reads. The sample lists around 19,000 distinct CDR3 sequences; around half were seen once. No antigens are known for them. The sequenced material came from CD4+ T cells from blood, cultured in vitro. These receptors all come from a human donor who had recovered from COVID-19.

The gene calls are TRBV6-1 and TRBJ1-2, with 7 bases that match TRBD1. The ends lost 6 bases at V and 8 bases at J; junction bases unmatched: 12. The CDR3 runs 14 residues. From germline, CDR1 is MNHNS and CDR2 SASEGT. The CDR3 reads CASRRQGSSGGYTF. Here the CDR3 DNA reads TGTGCCAGCAGGAGACAGGGATCCTCGGGCGGCTACACCTTC.

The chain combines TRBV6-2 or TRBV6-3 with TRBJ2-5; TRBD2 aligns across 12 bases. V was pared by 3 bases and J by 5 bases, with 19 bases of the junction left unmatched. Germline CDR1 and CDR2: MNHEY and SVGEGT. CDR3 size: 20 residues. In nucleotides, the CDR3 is TGTGCCAGCAGTTATTCTACGACTAGCGGGGGAGCCCACGAGAGGGAGACCCAGTACTTC. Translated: CASSYSTTSGGAHERETQYF.

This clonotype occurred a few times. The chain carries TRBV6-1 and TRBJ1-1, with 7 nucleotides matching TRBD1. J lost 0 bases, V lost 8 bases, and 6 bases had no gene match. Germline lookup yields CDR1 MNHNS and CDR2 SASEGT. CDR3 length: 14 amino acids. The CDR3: CASRWDSMNTEAFF. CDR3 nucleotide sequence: TGTGCCAGCCGATGGGACAGCATGAACACTGAAGCTTTCTTT.

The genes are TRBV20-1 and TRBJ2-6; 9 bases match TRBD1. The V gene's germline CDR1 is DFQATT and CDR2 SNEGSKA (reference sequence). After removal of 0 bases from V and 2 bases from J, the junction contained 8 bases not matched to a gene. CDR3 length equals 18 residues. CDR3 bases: TGCAGTGCTAGAGATTTACGGGACAGGGAAGCTGGGGCCAACGTCCTGACTTTC. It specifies CSARDLRDREAGANVLTF.

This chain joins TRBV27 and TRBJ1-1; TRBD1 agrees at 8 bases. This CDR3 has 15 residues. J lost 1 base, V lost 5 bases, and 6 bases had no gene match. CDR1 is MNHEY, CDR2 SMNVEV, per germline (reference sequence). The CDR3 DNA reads TGTGCCAGCAGTGACAGGGGCACTGGGAACACTGAAGCTTTCTTT. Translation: CASSDRGTGNTEAFF.

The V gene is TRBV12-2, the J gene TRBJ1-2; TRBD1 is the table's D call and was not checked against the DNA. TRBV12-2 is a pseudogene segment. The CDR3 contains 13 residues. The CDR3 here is CASRWTGSGGYTF. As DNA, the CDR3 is TGTGCAAGTCGTTGGACAGGGTCGGGTGGCTACACCTTC.

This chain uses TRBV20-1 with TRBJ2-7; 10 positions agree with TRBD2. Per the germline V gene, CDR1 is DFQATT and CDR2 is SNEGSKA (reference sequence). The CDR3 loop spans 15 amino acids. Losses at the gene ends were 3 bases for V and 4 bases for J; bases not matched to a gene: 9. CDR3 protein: CSASGSGRAIYEQYF. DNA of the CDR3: TGCAGTGCTAGCGGGAGCGGGAGGGCCATATACGAGCAGTACTTC.

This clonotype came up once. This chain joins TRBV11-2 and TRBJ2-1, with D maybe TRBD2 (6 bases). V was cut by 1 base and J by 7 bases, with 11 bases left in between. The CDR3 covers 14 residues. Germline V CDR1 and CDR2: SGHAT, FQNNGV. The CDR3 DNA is TGTGCCAGCAGCTTAGGAAGCGGACTAAATGAGCAGTTCTTC. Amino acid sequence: CASSLGSGLNEQFF.

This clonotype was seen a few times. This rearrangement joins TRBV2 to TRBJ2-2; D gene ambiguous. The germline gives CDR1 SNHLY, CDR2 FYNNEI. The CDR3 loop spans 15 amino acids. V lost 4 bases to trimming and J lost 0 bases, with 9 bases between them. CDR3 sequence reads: CASSAEHTNTGELFF. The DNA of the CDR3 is TGTGCCAGCAGTGCTGAACACACGAACACCGGGGAGCTGTTTTTT.

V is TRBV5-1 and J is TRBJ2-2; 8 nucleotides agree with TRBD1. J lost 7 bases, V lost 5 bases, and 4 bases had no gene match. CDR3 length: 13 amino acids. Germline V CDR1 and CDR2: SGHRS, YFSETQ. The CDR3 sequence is CASRAGGIGELFF. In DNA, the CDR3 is TGCGCCAGCAGGGCAGGGGGCATCGGGGAGCTGTTTTTT. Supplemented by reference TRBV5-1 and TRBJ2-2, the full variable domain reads KAGVTQTPRYLIKTRGQQVTLSCSPISGHRSVSWYQQTPGQGLQFLFEYFSETQRNKGNFPGRFSGRQFSNSRSEMNVSTLELGDSALYLCASRAGGIGELFFGEGSRLTVL.

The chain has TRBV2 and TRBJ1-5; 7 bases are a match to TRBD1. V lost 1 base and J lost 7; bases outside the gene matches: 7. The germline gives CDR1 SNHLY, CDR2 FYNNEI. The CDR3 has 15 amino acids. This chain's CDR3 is CASSEGGQLAQPQHF. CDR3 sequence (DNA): TGTGCCAGCAGTGAAGGGGGACAGCTCGCCCAGCCCCAGCATTTT.

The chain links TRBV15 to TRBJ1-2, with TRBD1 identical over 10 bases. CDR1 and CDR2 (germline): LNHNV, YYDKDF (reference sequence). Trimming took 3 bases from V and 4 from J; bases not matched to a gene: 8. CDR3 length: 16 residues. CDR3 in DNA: TGTGCCACCAGCAGGGATTCCGGGACAGGGGCCTATGGCTACACCTTC. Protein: CATSRDSGTGAYGYTF.

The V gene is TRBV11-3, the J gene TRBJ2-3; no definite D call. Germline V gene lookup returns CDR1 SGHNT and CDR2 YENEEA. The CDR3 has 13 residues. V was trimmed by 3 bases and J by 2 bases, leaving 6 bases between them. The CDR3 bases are TGTGCCAGCAGCTTCGCGGCCACAGATACGCAGTATTTT. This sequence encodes CASSFAATDTQYF.

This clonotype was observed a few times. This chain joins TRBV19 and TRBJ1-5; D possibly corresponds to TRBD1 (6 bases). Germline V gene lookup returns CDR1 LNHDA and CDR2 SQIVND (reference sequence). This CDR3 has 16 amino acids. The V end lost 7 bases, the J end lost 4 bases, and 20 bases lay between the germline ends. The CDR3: CASTVSGTGSNQPQHF. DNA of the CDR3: TGTGCCAGTACCGTATCCGGAACAGGGTCTAATCAGCCCCAGCATTTT.

This chain's CDR3 is CASSPTIGRTGYTDTQYF. In DNA form, the CDR3 reads TGTGCCAGCTCACCCACCATAGGCCGGACAGGGTACACAGATACGCAGTATTTT. The chain combines TRBV18 with TRBJ2-3; TRBD1 matches 8 bases. After removal of 3 bases from V and 2 bases from J, the junction contained 13 bases not matched to a gene. Germline V gives CDR1 KGHSH, CDR2 LQKENI. The CDR3 is made up of 18 amino acids.

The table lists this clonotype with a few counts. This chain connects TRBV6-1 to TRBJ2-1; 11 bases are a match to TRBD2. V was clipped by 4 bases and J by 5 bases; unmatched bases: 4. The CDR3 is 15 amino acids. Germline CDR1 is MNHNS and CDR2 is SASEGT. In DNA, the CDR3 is TGTGCCAGCAGTGCACTAGCGGGAGCGCACAATGAGCAGTTCTTC. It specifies CASSALAGAHNEQFF.

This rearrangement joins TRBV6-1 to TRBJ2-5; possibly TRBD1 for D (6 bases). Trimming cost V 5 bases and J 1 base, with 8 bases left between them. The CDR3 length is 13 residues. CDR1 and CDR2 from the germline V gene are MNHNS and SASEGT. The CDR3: CASSRDTQETQYF. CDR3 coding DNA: TGTGCCAGCAGTCGGGACACCCAAGAGACCCAGTACTTC.

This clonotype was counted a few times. This CDR3 is CASSLAGVYYGYTF. DNA for the CDR3: TGTGCCAGCAGCTTAGCAGGGGTCTACTATGGCTACACCTTC. The chain recombines TRBV7-9 with TRBJ1-2, with a tentative D call TRBD1 (5 bases). Germline V gives CDR1 SEHNR, CDR2 FQNEAQ (reference sequence). There are 14 residues in the CDR3. Deletions cut 0 bases from V and 3 bases from J, with 8 bases between.

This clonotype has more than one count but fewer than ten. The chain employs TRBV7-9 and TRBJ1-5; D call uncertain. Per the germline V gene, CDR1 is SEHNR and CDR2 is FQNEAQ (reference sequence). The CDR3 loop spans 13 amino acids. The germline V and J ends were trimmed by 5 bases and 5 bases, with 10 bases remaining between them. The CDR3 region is CASSPDGYQPQHF. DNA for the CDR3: TGTGCCAGCAGCCCCGACGGTTATCAGCCCCAGCATTTT. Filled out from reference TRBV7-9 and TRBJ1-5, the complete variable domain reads DTGVSQNPRHKITKRGQNVTFRCDPISEHNRLYWYRQTLGQGPEFLTYFQNEAQLEKSRLLSDRFSAERPKGSFSTLEIQRTEQGDSAMYLCASSPDGYQPQHFGDGTRLSIL.

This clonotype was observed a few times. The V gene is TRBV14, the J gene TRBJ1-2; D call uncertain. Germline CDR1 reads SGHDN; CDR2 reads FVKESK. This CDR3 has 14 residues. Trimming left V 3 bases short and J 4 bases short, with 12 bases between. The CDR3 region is CASSQAPFTYGYTF. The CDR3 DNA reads TGTGCCAGCAGCCAGGCACCTTTCACCTATGGCTACACCTTC.

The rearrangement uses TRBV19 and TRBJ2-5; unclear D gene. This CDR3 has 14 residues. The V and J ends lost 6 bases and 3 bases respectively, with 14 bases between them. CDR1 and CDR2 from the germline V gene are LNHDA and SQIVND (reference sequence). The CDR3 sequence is CASSLTFREETQYF. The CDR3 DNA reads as TGTGCCAGTAGCTTGACTTTCCGAGAAGAGACCCAGTACTTC.

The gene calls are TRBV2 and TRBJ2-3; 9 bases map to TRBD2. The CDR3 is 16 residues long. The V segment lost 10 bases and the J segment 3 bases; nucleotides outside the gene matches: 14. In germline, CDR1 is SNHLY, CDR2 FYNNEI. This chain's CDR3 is CATLPAGGRVTDTQYF. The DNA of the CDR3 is TGTGCCACCCTCCCCGCTGGCGGGAGGGTGACAGATACGCAGTATTTT. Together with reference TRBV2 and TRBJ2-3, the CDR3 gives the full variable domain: EPEVTQTPSHQVTQMGQEVILRCVPISNHLYFYWYRQILGQKVEFLVSFYNNEISEKSEIFDDQFSVERPDGSNFTLKIRSTKLEDSAMYFCATLPAGGRVTDTQYFGPGTRLTVL.

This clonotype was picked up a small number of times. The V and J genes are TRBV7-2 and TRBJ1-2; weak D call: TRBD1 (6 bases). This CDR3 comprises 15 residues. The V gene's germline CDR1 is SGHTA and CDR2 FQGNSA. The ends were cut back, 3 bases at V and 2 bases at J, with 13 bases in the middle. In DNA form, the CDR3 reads TGTGCCAGCAGCTTTCGGCAGGGGACCAACTATGGCTACACCTTC. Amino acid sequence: CASSFRQGTNYGYTF.

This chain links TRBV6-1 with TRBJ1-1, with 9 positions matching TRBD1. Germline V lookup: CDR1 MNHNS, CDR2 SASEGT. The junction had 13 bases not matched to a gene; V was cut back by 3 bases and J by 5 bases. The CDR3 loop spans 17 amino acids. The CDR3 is CASSDPTGGGRNTEAFF. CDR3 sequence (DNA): TGTGCCAGCAGTGACCCTACAGGGGGCGGTCGGAATACTGAAGCTTTCTTT.